This TCR beta chain was sequenced for a study of shared clonotypes between healthy human individuals (dated by TCRdb to 2018 to 2021). In terms of the full investigation: A couple of women and three men aged 18 to 49 years were included in the cohort. Blood TCR repertoires of several healthy adults were deeply sequenced to estimate repertoire size and the extent of clonotype sharing between individuals. To increase sequencing depth and limit assay-specific biases, TCR repertoire library preparation and sequencing were carried out by different laboratories using diverse techniques. Each donor's leukapheresis produced roughly between about 0.85 and 10 billion PBMCs. Paper-wide results and their limitations: Sampling was limited to blood, and TCR repertoires in tissue likely differ from TCR repertoires in blood. The genetic and exposure-history diversity represented was limited by the small number of donors. Pairwise subsampling indicated that sequencing depth was expected to affect the degree of clonotype sharing among donors.

The CDR3 sequence holds 15 residues, the cysteine and phenylalanine included. The CDR3 DNA has 45 bases and is translated from base 1. V ends up 4 bases short and J 2 bases short, with an unmatched junction base count of 5. The germline V gene supplies CDR1 SGHTA and CDR2 FQGTGA. The donors were healthy, HIV-negative adults with no recently reported acute infections or vaccinations. Every donor was a Caucasian adult living in Nashville, Tennessee, USA. For unsorted samples, some 100 million PBMCs were counted and genomic DNA was extracted with the QIAamp DNA Blood Mini kit. Blood was obtained by leukapheresis, after which PBMCs were separated by Ficoll-Histopaque density gradient centrifugation and cryopreserved in liquid nitrogen vapor phase. As concerns this clone: It lacks a known antigen. Per-nucleotide qualities are absent, and no much larger clonotype sits a single base away.

Using the deep immunoSEQ assay, multiplex PCR amplified TCR CDR3 regions from genomic DNA. Extracted genomic DNA from each cell subset was spread evenly across all wells of several immunoSEQ 96-well plates, with each plate serving as a replicate. For unsorted PBMC, approximately 0.3 ug of genomic DNA, equivalent to about 30,000 T cell genomes, went into each replicate PCR. Ten immunoSEQ deep assay plates were used to sequence the unsorted PBMC genomic DNA. Purified libraries were quantified with a Qubit 3.0 fluorometer, sized on a Bioanalyzer 2100, and re-quantified with the KAPA Library Quantification kit. A separate single-read 150-cycle Illumina NextSeq 550 flow cell was used to sequence each immunoSEQ 96-well plate. In the original analysis: Because the immunoSEQ output included only junctional sequences and no quality scores, the filtering could not be the same as the filtering used for full-length reads. Sequences were annotated with PyIR, a Python wrapper for IgBLAST v1.9, using IMGT germline references to assign V/J genes and CDR3. Any read was removed if the V/J assignment was weak (E-value above 1e-6), the CDR3 was missing, or the read contained stop codons, out-of-frame junctions, or ambiguous translated residues. V3J clonotypes were defined as sequences sharing the same inferred V gene, J gene, and CDR3 amino acid sequence. The percentage overlap between two repertoires was calculated by dividing the number of shared unique clonotypes by the size of the smaller repertoire. Three approaches were used to assess repertoire richness: RTK rarefaction, the Chao1 estimator, and Recon v2.1 estimates of unobserved clonotypes. The clones in this table, taken by TCRdb from immuneACCESS, are in-frame only. Not every clone is retained; where verified, under half of the shortfall comes from an unresolved V gene, and the cause of the rest is unknown. Clone size and the V and J calls come from that table; the DNA yielded D and trimming. This sample has around 480,000 clones in its table, and 60% to 80% of those were observed once. Roughly an eighth of the sample is taken by the ten largest.

The sample was PBMCs. The chain was built from TRBV7-3 and TRBJ2-3; the central 8 bases match TRBD1. The receptor was isolated from a woman in her forties in good health. Some clones in this sample may be carry-over from other donors' samples. The CDR3 protein: CASSSRTGITDTQYF. The bases read TGTGCCAGCAGCTCCAGGACAGGGATCACAGATACGCAGTATTTT. The full variable domain, with segments outside the CDR3 supplied by the reference TRBV7-3 and TRBJ2-3 proteins, appears as GAGVSQTPSNKVTEKGKYVELRCDPISGHTALYWYRQSLGQGPEFLIYFQGTGAADDSGLPNDRFFAVRPEGSVSTLKIQRTERGDSAVYLCASSSRTGITDTQYFGPGTRLTVL.